This paragraph covers one T cell receptor (beta chain) sequence. Many counts were recorded for this clonotype. The antigen it binds to is not known. The record has no base qualities; no much larger clone is one base away. The sample originates from a study of regulatory T cells in long-lasting Graves disease listed by TCRdb under 2021. Background for the entire study: Antithyroid drugs had been taken for less than 3 months by newly diagnosed Graves' disease patients. The study was registered as a clinical trial and conducted in China. TCR sequencing covered some 13 persistent and 20 or so newly diagnosed Graves' disease patients, approximately 33 samples in total. This study used TCR sequencing and RNA sequencing of peripheral blood to compare persistent Graves' disease patients against newly diagnosed Graves' disease patients.

The CDR3 contains 17 residues, cysteine and phenylalanine counted. CDR3 DNA only is kept here, 51 bases in frame from base 1. CDR1 and CDR2 are read off the germline V gene (reference sequence) as MNHEY and SMNVEV. V and J lose 2 bases and 0 bases, and a span of 16 bases separates them. Results the study describes overall, beyond this receptor: Sequencing and analysis were restricted to the TCR beta chain. Compared with newly diagnosed patients, persistent Graves' disease patients had lower TCR Shannon entropy and fewer highly expanded clones, which suggests clonal expansion. As a limitation, the authors acknowledged that the small sample size may reduce accuracy. Persistent disease showed preferential use of TRBV28, TRBJ1-2 and TRBJ2-5, whereas newly diagnosed disease favored TRBV20-1 and TRBJ2-1. The study examined only peripheral blood because the primary lesion, thyroid tissue, could not be accessed. Patients with persistent disease shared more public clonotypes (under 3,000) than newly diagnosed patients did (966).

The time point label, as the study defines it: newly diagnosed GD, antithyroid drugs for less than 3 months. For both TCR sequencing and RNA sequencing, RNA was extracted from PBMCs using TRIzol. Graves' disease was diagnosed according to American Thyroid Association guidelines. Patients were recruited from an endocrinology department in Xi'an, China. Each patient gave 7.5 to 10 milliliters of peripheral blood, collected in an EDTA anticoagulant tube. Ficoll Paque Plus density gradient separation was used to isolate PBMCs, and no additional T cell sorting was done. An Agilent 2100 Bioanalyzer and agarose gel were used to assess RNA quality, and a NanoDrop 2000 was used to measure RNA concentration. The library was generated by multiplex PCR. Reads for this sample came from an Illumina HiSeq 4000. iRepertoire HTBI primers and Arm-PCR amplification of CDR3 regions were used to construct TCR beta libraries. Gel purification was performed on PCR products prior to sequencing. Turning to the authors' computational methods: A total of roughly 65 TRBV and approximately 13 TRBJ segments were identified across samples and were used for gene usage analysis of CDR3 amino acid clonotypes. COPE and FqMerger were used to merge filtered high-quality paired reads into contigs. BLAST was used to align contigs to IMGT TRBV, TRBD and TRBJ reference genes, with CDR3 defined following IMGT. Any clonotype with a frequency above 0.1% was counted as a highly expanded clone. Shannon entropy served as the measure of repertoire diversity, while the Gini coefficient captured V-J evenness. Public clonotypes were defined as clonotypes shared by more than one individual. The raw public data were reprocessed by TCRdb itself: fastp quality trimming at Q25, MiXCR clonotype calling, in-frame beta chains only. Identical CDR3 protein sequences are pooled into one entry, listed with their most common genes and DNA. The V and J calls come from TCRdb's annotation, not from the publication. Present in this sample are some 220,000 distinct CDR3 sequences, roughly 18% of which were seen just once. The ten largest clones add up to 12% of the sample.

These same data were also listed under a study on T cells in Graves' hyperthyroidism and ophthalmopathy. As the second publication notes: Stable Graves' hyperthyroidism was defined as no progression to ophthalmopathy during 18 months of follow-up. The hyperthyroidism patients were between 18 and 65 years old and newly diagnosed, with a disease duration of less than 2 months. Patients with uncontrolled infections, other autoimmune diseases, pregnancy or lactation were excluded. Clinical symptoms, serum thyroxine and TRAb, thyroid ultrasound, and orbital computed tomography formed the basis for the diagnoses. The TCR CDR3 was subjected to a first round of RT-PCR using the HTBI primer set and the Qiagen OneStep RT-PCR kit. Most expanded thyroid clonotypes (frequency above 0.001) were also detected in blood, suggesting blood repertoires may reflect thyroid immune responses. A 13 V-J signature model separated ophthalmopathy from stable hyperthyroidism, with around 90% sensitivity and 81.08% specificity in cross-validation and 80%/75% in testing. In validation, the model predicted progression to ophthalmopathy a median of roughly six months before onset, with over 60% sensitivity and almost 75% specificity. To identify distinguishing TCR V-J signatures, a discovery cohort of 100 or so patients was used, comprising 40 to 45 with Graves' ophthalmopathy and some 57 with stable Graves' hyperthyroidism. Prospective prediction of ophthalmopathy was tested in an independent validation cohort of fewer than 20 hyperthyroidism patients and some 17 patients who later progressed to ophthalmopathy. The roughly 99 discovery patients were divided at random into training and test sets in a 7:3 ratio. In addition, the study compared T-cell repertoires in thyroid tissue and in blood from five to seven Graves' hyperthyroidism patients. After sampling, hyperthyroidism patients received methimazole starting at 30 mg daily, and ophthalmopathy patients received high-dose intravenous methylprednisolone. Libraries were constructed in a second round of multiplex PCR, after which size selection and purification were carried out. Paired-end sequencing of the libraries was performed with 100 bp reads on an Illumina HiSeq2000. SOAPnuke was used to process the raw data, removing reads that contained adapters or uncalled bases, had a mean Phred below 15, or lacked an exact match to the constant primer or identifier. COPE v1.2.5 was used to merge high-quality paired reads, and clonotypes were defined as unique nucleotide sequences. Clonotypes were aligned to IMGT TRBV, TRBD and TRBJ reference segments using MiTCR v1.1. Analysis was restricted to V-J combinations with a frequency above 0.0001, which covered just over 98% of repertoires. The TCS score was defined as F50 (clonal expansion) divided by E x V (chaos), with BLOSUM62-based TCRdist calculated between CDR3 peptides within each V-J. Welch's t-statistics and random forest reduced some 510 V-J features to fewer than 15, which were used in a naive Bayes classifier (R e1071). Sample size was not statistically predetermined, and investigators were not blinded to group allocation. According to the paper, TCR Vbeta CDR3 sequencing was carried out on more than 120 peripheral blood samples, which came from some 41 ophthalmopathy, 75 to 80 hyperthyroidism and roughly 17 progressor patients.

The sequence joins TRBV27 to TRBJ1-2; the D gene identity is not certain. This TCR came from a woman in her 30s with Graves disease. Donor details come from another sample of the same person, matched by shared clones. Specimen: peripheral blood mononuclear cells (PBMCs), collected at new diagnosis, from a patient treated with antithyroid drugs. CDR3 reads: CASSLRWRRGANYGYTF. The nucleotide sequence is TGTGCCAGCAGTTTAAGGTGGAGGAGAGGTGCTAACTATGGCTACACCTTC.